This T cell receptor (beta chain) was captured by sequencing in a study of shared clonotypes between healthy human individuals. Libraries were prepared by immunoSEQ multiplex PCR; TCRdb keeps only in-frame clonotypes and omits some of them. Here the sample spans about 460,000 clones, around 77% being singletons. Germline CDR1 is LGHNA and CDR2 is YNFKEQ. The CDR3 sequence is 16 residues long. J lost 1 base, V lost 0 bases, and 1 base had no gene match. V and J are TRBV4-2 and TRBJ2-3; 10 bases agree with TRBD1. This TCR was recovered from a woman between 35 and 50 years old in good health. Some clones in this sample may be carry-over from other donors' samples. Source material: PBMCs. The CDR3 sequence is CASSQDGTGGTDTQYF. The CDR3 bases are TGTGCCAGCAGCCAAGATGGGACAGGGGGCACAGATACGCAGTATTTT.